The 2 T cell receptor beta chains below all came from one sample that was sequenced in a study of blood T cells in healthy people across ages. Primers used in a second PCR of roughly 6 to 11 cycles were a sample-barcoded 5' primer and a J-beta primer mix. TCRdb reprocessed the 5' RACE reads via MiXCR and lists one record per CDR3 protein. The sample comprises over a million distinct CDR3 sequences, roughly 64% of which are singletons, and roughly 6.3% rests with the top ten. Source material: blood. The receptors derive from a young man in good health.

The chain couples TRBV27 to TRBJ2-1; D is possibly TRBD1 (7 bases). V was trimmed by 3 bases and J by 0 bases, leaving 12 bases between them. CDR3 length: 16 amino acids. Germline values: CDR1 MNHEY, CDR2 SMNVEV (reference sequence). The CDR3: CASSFSGGSSYNEQFF. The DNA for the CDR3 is TGTGCCAGCAGTTTTTCAGGGGGGAGCTCCTACAATGAGCAGTTCTTC.

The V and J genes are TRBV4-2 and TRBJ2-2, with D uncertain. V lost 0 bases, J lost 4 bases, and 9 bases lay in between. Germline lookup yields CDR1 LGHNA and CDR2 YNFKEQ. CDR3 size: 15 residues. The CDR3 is CASSQEEAITGELFF. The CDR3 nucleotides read TGTGCCAGCAGCCAAGAGGAAGCTATCACCGGGGAGCTGTTTTTT.